These T cell receptor beta chains were read from a single sample in a study of shared clonotypes between healthy human individuals. The repertoire was sequenced with immunoSEQ multiplex PCR; TCRdb's copy has only in-frame clones and lacks some. Here the sample spans approximately 2.5 million clones, roughly 92% being singletons. Specimen: naive CD4+ T cells sorted from blood. Every receptor here comes from a man between 18 and 29 years old in good health. Both conserved end residues are part of each CDR3. A D gene is named only where the DNA matches it firmly. Where a row states a size, it is once, few, many or the class of an expanded clone; other rows omit it.

D gene,J gene,clone size,V gene,CDR3 DNA,CDR3 protein
NA,TRBJ2-1,NA,TRBV6-5,TGTGCCAGCAGTGCCCCAGGGTTATACAATGAGCAGTTCTTC,CASSAPGLYNEQFF
NA,TRBJ1-1,NA,TRBV19,TGTGCCAGCAGAAAACAAGGGGGGTCTGAAGCTTTCTTT,CASRKQGGSEAFF
NA,TRBJ2-1,NA,TRBV5-6,TGTGCCAGCAGCTTGAGTTCGCAGGGGCCTTACAATGAGCAGTTCTTC,CASSLSSQGPYNEQFF
TRBD1,TRBJ2-3,NA,TRBV5-6,TGTGCCAGCAGCCCCGGGACAGGGGCAGCAGATACGCAGTATTTT,CASSPGTGAADTQYF
NA,TRBJ1-6,NA,TRBV10-3,TGTGCCATCAGTGACAGCTCCTATAATTCACCCCTCCACTTT,CAISDSSYNSPLHF
NA,TRBJ1-2,NA,TRBV18,TGTGCCAGCTCACATGACTATGGCTACACCTTC,CASSHDYGYTF
NA,TRBJ1-2,NA,TRBV12-5,TGTGCTAGTGGTCCACCCATGATTTTGAACTATGGCTACACCTTC,CASGPPMILNYGYTF
NA,TRBJ1-2,NA,TRBV7-2,TGTGCCAGCAGCTCCTGGACGGGTAGCGGGAATGGCTACACCTTC,CASSSWTGSGNGYTF
NA,TRBJ1-3,NA,TRBV6-5,TGTGCCAGCAGTCTCGGACTGGGAAACACCATATATTTT,CASSLGLGNTIYF
NA,TRBJ1-6,few,TRBV30,TGTGCCTGGAGGCCCAAGTTTACAGGGAATTCACCCCTCCACTTT,CAWRPKFTGNSPLHF
TRBD1,TRBJ1-5,NA,TRBV11-2,TGTGCCAGCAGCCCCGTATGGACAGGGGGAGGCAATCAGCCCCAGCATTTT,CASSPVWTGGGNQPQHF
NA,TRBJ1-5,NA,TRBV19,TGTGCCAGTAGTCCTCGCACCAGGAATAGCAATCAGCCCCAGCATTTT,CASSPRTRNSNQPQHF
TRBD1,TRBJ1-5,NA,TRBV30,TGTGCCTGGAGTGCCCAAACAGGGGGCAATCAGCCCCAGCATTTT,CAWSAQTGGNQPQHF
NA,TRBJ2-3,NA,TRBV4-1,TGCGCCAGCAGCTCTAGTGGTCCCACAGATACGCAGTATTTT,CASSSSGPTDTQYF
NA,TRBJ2-5,NA,TRBV15,TGTGCCACCAGCAGACCACGGACCACCGGCGGAGGGACCCAGTACTTC,CATSRPRTTGGGTQYF